This TCR beta chain was observed in a study of T cell repertoires in cytomegalovirus infection. Study-wide results and limits: The study found HLA-C-restricted CMV-specific TCR beta clonotypes dominating the ex vivo response.

This clonotype appeared a few times. Its specificity is unknown. TCRdb called the reads again in MiXCR, with one record for every CDR3 protein. The data contain 150,000 to 200,000 distinct CDR3 sequences, approximately 17% of them singletons. The trim removed 4 bases at V and 0 bases at J, leaving 3 bases unmatched. Germline values: CDR1 SGHNT, CDR2 YENEEA. The CDR3 has 15 residues. This chain uses TRBV11-3 with TRBJ2-1; 7 bases are a match to TRBD1. The sequencing sample was made of CD8+ T cells from PBMCs. This receptor was obtained from a human donor in good health (CMV status not recorded). Some clones in this sample may be carry-over from other donors' samples. The CDR3 DNA sequence: TGTGCCAGCAGCTCGACAGGGAGCTCCTACAATGAGCAGTTCTTC. It is translated as CASSSTGSSYNEQFF. The whole variable domain, remainder taken from reference TRBV11-3 and TRBJ2-1, is EAGVVQSPRYKIIEKKQPVAFWCNPISGHNTLYWYLQNLGQGPELLIRYENEEAVDDSQLPKDRFSAERLKGVDSTLKIQPAELGDSAVYLCASSSTGSSYNEQFFGPGTRLTVL.